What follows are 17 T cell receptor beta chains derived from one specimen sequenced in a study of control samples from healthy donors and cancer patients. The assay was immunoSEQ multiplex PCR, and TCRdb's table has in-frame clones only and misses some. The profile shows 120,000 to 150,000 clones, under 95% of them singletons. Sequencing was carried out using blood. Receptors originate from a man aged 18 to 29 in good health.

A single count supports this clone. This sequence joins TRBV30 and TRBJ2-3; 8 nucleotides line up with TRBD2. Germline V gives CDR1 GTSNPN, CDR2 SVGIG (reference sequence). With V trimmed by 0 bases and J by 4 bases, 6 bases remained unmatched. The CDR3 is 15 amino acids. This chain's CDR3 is CAWSVLTGGADTQYF. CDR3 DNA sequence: TGTGCCTGGAGTGTATTGACGGGAGGGGCAGATACGCAGTATTTT.

The CDR3 bases are TGCGCCAGCAGCGGGACAGGGCCGCCCACTGAAGCTTTCTTT. It translates to CASSGTGPPTEAFF. This rearrangement joins TRBV5-1 to TRBJ1-1; 9 nucleotides agree with TRBD1. Unmatched junction bases numbered 5, after V lost 4 bases and J lost 4 bases. From germline, CDR1 is SGHRS and CDR2 YFSETQ. CDR3 length: 14 amino acids.

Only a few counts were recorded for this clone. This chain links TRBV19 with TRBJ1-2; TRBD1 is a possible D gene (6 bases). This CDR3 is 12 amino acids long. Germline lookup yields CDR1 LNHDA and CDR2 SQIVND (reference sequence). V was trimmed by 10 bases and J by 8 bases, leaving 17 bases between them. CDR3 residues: CATRQAPRGYTF. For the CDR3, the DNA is TGTGCCACCCGACAGGCCCCGAGGGGCTACACCTTC. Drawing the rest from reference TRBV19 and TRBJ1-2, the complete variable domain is DGGITQSPKYLFRKEGQNVTLSCEQNLNHDAMYWYRQDPGQGLRLIYYSQIVNDFQKGDIAEGYSVSREKKESFPLTVTSAQKNPTAFYLCATRQAPRGYTFGSGTRLTVV.

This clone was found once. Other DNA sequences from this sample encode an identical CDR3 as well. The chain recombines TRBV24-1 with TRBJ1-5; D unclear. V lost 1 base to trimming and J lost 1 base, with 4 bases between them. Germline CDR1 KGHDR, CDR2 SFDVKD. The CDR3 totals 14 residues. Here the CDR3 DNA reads TGTGCCACCAGTGATTTCTCGAGCAATCAGCCCCAGCATTTT. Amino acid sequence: CATSDFSSNQPQHF.

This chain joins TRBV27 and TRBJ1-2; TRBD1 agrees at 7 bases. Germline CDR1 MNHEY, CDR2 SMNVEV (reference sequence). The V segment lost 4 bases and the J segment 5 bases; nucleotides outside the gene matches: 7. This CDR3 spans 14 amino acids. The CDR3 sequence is CASSSTGSMYGYTF. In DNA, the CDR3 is TGTGCCAGCAGTTCGACAGGGAGCATGTATGGCTACACCTTC.

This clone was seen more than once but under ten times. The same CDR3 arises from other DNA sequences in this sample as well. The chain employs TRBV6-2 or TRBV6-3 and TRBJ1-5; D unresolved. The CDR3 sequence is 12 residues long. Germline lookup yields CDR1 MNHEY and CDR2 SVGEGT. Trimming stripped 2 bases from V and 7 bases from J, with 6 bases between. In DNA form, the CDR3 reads TGTGCCAGCAGTTACCTGCTGCAGCCCCAGCATTTT. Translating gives CASSYLLQPQHF.

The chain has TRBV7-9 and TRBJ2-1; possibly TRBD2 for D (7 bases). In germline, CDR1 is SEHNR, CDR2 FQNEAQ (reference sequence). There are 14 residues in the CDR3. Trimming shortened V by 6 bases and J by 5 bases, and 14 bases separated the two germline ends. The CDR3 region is CASRSGGRDNEQFF. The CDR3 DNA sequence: TGTGCCAGCAGGTCCGGGGGGCGCGACAATGAGCAGTTCTTC.

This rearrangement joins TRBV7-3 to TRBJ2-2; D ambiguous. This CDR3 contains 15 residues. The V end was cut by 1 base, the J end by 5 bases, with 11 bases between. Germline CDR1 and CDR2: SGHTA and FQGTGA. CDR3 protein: CASSLKGHGTGELFF. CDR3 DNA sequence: TGTGCCAGCAGCTTAAAAGGGCATGGAACCGGGGAGCTGTTTTTT. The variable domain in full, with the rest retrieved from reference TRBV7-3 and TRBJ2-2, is GAGVSQTPSNKVTEKGKYVELRCDPISGHTALYWYRQSLGQGPEFLIYFQGTGAADDSGLPNDRFFAVRPEGSVSTLKIQRTERGDSAVYLCASSLKGHGTGELFFGEGSRLTVL.

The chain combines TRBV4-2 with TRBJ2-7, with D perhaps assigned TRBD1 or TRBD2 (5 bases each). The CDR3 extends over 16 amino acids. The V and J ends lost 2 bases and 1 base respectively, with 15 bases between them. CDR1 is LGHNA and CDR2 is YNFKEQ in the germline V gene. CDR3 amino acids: CASSQPGHRGSYEQYF. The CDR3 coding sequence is TGTGCCAGCAGCCAACCTGGACACCGAGGGTCCTACGAGCAGTACTTC.

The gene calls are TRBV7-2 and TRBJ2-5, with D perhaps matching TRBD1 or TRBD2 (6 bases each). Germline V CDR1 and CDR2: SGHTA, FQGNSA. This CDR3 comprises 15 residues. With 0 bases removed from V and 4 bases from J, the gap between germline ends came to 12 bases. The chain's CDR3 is CASSLAGGRIETQYF. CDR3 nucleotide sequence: TGTGCCAGCAGCTTAGCTGGGGGGCGAATAGAGACCCAGTACTTC.

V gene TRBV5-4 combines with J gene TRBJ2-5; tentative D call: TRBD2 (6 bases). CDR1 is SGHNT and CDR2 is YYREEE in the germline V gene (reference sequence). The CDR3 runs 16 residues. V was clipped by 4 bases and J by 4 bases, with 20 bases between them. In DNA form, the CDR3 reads TGTGCCAGCAGCCCAAGCGGGCCGGGGCAGGGAGAGACCCAGTACTTC. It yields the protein CASSPSGPGQGETQYF. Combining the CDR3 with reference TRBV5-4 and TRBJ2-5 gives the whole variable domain ETGVTQSPTHLIKTRGQQVTLRCSSQSGHNTVSWYQQALGQGPQFIFQYYREEENGRGNFPPRFSGLQFPNYSSELNVNALELDDSALYLCASSPSGPGQGETQYFGPGTRLLVL.

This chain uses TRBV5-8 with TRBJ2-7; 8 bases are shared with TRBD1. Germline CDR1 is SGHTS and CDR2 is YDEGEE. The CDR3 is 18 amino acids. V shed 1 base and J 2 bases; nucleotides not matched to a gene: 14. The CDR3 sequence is CASSLNRGQGATPYEQYF. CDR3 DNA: TGTGCCAGCAGCTTGAATAGGGGCCAGGGGGCCACACCCTACGAGCAGTACTTC.

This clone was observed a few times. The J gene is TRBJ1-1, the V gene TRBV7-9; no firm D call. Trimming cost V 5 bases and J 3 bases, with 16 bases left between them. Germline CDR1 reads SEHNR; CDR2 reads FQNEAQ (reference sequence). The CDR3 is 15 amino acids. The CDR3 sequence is CASSHWEGGDTEAFF. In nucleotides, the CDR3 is TGTGCCAGCAGCCACTGGGAGGGCGGGGACACTGAAGCTTTCTTT.

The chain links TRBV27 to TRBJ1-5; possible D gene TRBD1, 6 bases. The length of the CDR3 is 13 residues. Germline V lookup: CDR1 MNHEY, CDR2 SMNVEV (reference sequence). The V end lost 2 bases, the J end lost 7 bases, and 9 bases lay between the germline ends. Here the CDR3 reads CASSLGGPQPQHF. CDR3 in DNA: TGTGCCAGCAGTTTAGGGGGCCCCCAGCCCCAGCATTTT.

The CDR3 nucleotides read TGTGCCAGCAGTCCCGACAGGGTCTATGAGCAGTTCTTC. This encodes CASSPDRVYEQFF. The rearrangement uses TRBV6-5 and TRBJ2-1; TRBD1 aligns across 7 bases. The V segment lost 5 bases and the J segment 8 bases; nucleotides outside the gene matches: 6. The germline V gene encodes CDR1 MNHEY and CDR2 SVGAGI. The CDR3 loop spans 13 amino acids.

The CDR3 region has the DNA TGTGCCAGCAGTCCCCTGGCCCGGGGGACAGATACGCAGTATTTT. Its translation is CASSPLARGTDTQYF. The rearrangement uses TRBV7-8 and TRBJ2-3, with a tentative D call TRBD2 (6 bases). CDR3 length: 15 residues. V lost 6 bases to trimming and J lost 3 bases, with 16 bases between them. Germline values: CDR1 SGHVS, CDR2 FQNEAQ. Variable domain in full (rest from reference TRBV7-8 and TRBJ2-3): GAGVSQSPRYKVAKRGQDVALRCDPISGHVSLFWYQQALGQGPEFLTYFQNEAQLDKSGLPSDRFFAERPEGSVSTLKIQRTQQEDSAVYLCASSPLARGTDTQYFGPGTRLTVL.

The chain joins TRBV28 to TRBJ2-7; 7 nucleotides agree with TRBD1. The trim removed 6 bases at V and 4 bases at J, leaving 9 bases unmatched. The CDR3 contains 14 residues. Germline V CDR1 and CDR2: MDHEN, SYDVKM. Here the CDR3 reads CASRNPGTAYEQYF. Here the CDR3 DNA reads TGTGCCAGCAGAAATCCCGGGACAGCGTACGAGCAGTACTTC.